There are a few counts of the clone carrying this T cell receptor (beta chain). This sample is part of a study of blood T cell repertoires in COVID-19. Cohort placement rested on clinical history that participants reported themselves. Sequencing was performed with immunoSEQ multiplex PCR; in TCRdb, only in-frame clones are kept and a portion is missing. Counted here are fewer than 350,000 clones, roughly 88% occurring once; the ten biggest clones make up roughly 2%. The receptor was derived from a woman in her thirties or forties with acute COVID-19. The sample taken for sequencing was PBMCs or T cells enriched from blood (not recorded which).

CDR3 protein: CASSHRDRREQYF. The CDR3, as DNA: TGTGCCAGCAGCCACCGGGACAGACGGGAGCAGTACTTC. The V gene is TRBV28, the J gene TRBJ2-7; the match to TRBD1 covers 7 bases. The CDR3 has 13 residues. Germline loops: CDR1 MDHEN, CDR2 SYDVKM. Losses at the gene ends were 6 bases for V and 7 bases for J; bases not matched to a gene: 9.